Listed below are T cell receptor beta chains from one sample, sequenced in a study of blood T cell repertoires in COVID-19. Produced via immunoSEQ multiplex PCR; TCRdb's table is partial and in-frame only. This table holds approximately 310,000 clones, 85% found once. The sequencing input was PBMCs or T cells enriched from blood (not recorded which). The source of these receptors is a woman between 25 and 40 years old who had been exposed to COVID-19. CDR3s include the opening cysteine and the closing phenylalanine or tryptophan. The D gene is left open where the match is weak. Clone size appears in some rows only: once, few, many, or a class for an expanded clone.

j_call: TRBJ2-7
clone_size: NA
v_call: TRBV2
d_call: NA
cdr3_nt: TGTGCCAGCTCTCAAGCTAGACTAAACTCCTACGAGCAGTACTTC
cdr3_aa: CASSQARLNSYEQYF

j_call: TRBJ2-7
clone_size: NA
v_call: TRBV19
d_call: TRBD2
cdr3_nt: TGTGCCAGTAGTATCACTAGCGGGTCCTACGAGCAGTACTTC
cdr3_aa: CASSITSGSYEQYF

j_call: TRBJ2-3
clone_size: NA
v_call: TRBV18
d_call: TRBD2
cdr3_nt: TGTGCCAGCTCACCGAGGGCTAGCGGGAGCCCTGGAGGAGATACGCAGTATTTT
cdr3_aa: CASSPRASGSPGGDTQYF

j_call: TRBJ1-1
clone_size: NA
v_call: TRBV28
d_call: TRBD1
cdr3_nt: TGTGCCAGCAGTTTCAGGGGACAGTCCCGTGAAGCTTTCTTT
cdr3_aa: CASSFRGQSREAFF

j_call: TRBJ1-2
clone_size: NA
v_call: TRBV9
d_call: NA
cdr3_nt: TGTGCCAGCAGCGTAGGGGCAGGGGATGGCTACACCTTC
cdr3_aa: CASSVGAGDGYTF

j_call: TRBJ2-1
clone_size: NA
v_call: TRBV6-4
d_call: TRBD2
cdr3_nt: TGTGCCAGCAGTGACTCACTAGGACTAGCGGGTACCTACAATGAGCAGTTCTTC
cdr3_aa: CASSDSLGLAGTYNEQFF

j_call: TRBJ2-3
clone_size: NA
v_call: TRBV2
d_call: TRBD2
cdr3_nt: TGTGCCAGCAGTGAAGCGCTCACTAGCGGGAGTATCAGAGATACGCAGTATTTT
cdr3_aa: CASSEALTSGSIRDTQYF

j_call: TRBJ1-5
clone_size: NA
v_call: TRBV2
d_call: TRBD1
cdr3_nt: TGTGCCAGCAGTGAACTTAGAGGGGGCCGTCAGCCCCAGCATTTT
cdr3_aa: CASSELRGGRQPQHF

j_call: TRBJ1-2
clone_size: NA
v_call: TRBV28
d_call: NA
cdr3_nt: TGTGCCAGCAGTCCATGGGGGGGCCGTAACTATGGCTACACCTTC
cdr3_aa: CASSPWGGRNYGYTF

j_call: TRBJ1-2
clone_size: once
v_call: TRBV19
d_call: NA
cdr3_nt: TGTGCCAGTAGTGCACCTCAGGGGTATGGCTACACCTTC
cdr3_aa: CASSAPQGYGYTF

j_call: TRBJ1-5
clone_size: NA
v_call: TRBV7-2
d_call: TRBD1
cdr3_nt: TGTGCCAGCAGCTATGGACAGGGGGGTAGCAATCAGCCCCAGCATTTT
cdr3_aa: CASSYGQGGSNQPQHF

j_call: TRBJ1-4
clone_size: NA
v_call: TRBV7-2
d_call: NA
cdr3_nt: TGTGCCAGCAGCTCTTACAGGGAGAAGAATGAAAAACTGTTTTTT
cdr3_aa: CASSSYREKNEKLFF

j_call: TRBJ2-5
clone_size: NA
v_call: TRBV2
d_call: TRBD2
cdr3_nt: TGTGCCAGCAGTGAATACCGCGGGAGGGGAGTCCAGTACTTC
cdr3_aa: CASSEYRGRGVQYF

j_call: TRBJ1-2
clone_size: NA
v_call: TRBV19
d_call: TRBD1
cdr3_nt: TGTGCCAGTAGTACCCCGGGACAGTTCTATGGCTACACCTTC
cdr3_aa: CASSTPGQFYGYTF

j_call: TRBJ1-3
clone_size: NA
v_call: TRBV3-1/TRBV3-2
d_call: NA
cdr3_nt: TGTGCCAGCAGCCAAGATTATGAGCAGGGTTCGGCTGGAAACACCATATATTTT
cdr3_aa: CASSQDYEQGSAGNTIYF

j_call: TRBJ1-5
clone_size: NA
v_call: TRBV30
d_call: TRBD1
cdr3_nt: TGTGCCTGGGGACAGGGGGACAATCAGCCCCAGCATTTT
cdr3_aa: CAWGQGDNQPQHF

j_call: TRBJ2-6
clone_size: NA
v_call: TRBV19
d_call: TRBD1
cdr3_nt: TGTGCCAGTAGTAGACAGGGTGGGACTGGGGCCAACGTCCTGACTTTC
cdr3_aa: CASSRQGGTGANVLTF

j_call: TRBJ2-1
clone_size: NA
v_call: TRBV30
d_call: NA
cdr3_nt: TGTGCCCAATCACGGGACTGGGACCTCTACAATGAGCAGTTCTTC
cdr3_aa: CAQSRDWDLYNEQFF

j_call: TRBJ2-3
clone_size: NA
v_call: TRBV11-2
d_call: NA
cdr3_nt: TGTGCCAGCAGCTTAGATAGGGCTTTTAGCGGAGGAGATACGCAGTATTTT
cdr3_aa: CASSLDRAFSGGDTQYF

j_call: TRBJ1-3
clone_size: once
v_call: TRBV9
d_call: NA
cdr3_nt: TGTGCCAGCAGACCACAGGGTTCGGGAAACACCATATATTTT
cdr3_aa: CASRPQGSGNTIYF

j_call: TRBJ2-1
clone_size: NA
v_call: TRBV9
d_call: TRBD2
cdr3_nt: TGTGCCAGCAGCGTAGGCGGGACTAATCACAATGAGCAGTTCTTC
cdr3_aa: CASSVGGTNHNEQFF

j_call: TRBJ1-6
clone_size: once
v_call: TRBV7-3
d_call: TRBD1
cdr3_nt: TGTGCCAGCAGCTTGGGGACAGAAAATTCACCCCTCCACTTT
cdr3_aa: CASSLGTENSPLHF

j_call: TRBJ1-5
clone_size: NA
v_call: TRBV30
d_call: NA
cdr3_nt: TGTGCCTACCAGCCCTTGGGGCAGTTCAATCAGCCCCAGCATTTT
cdr3_aa: CAYQPLGQFNQPQHF

j_call: TRBJ2-2
clone_size: NA
v_call: TRBV24-1
d_call: NA
cdr3_nt: TGTGCCACCAGTGCCCCCACGGGGAACACCGGGGAGCTGTTTTTT
cdr3_aa: CATSAPTGNTGELFF

j_call: TRBJ1-4
clone_size: many
v_call: TRBV7-3
d_call: NA
cdr3_nt: TGTGCCAGCAGCTCCCCGGGAGGGGGTGAAAAACTGTTTTTT
cdr3_aa: CASSSPGGGEKLFF

j_call: TRBJ2-3
clone_size: NA
v_call: TRBV4-3
d_call: NA
cdr3_nt: TGCGCCAGCTCGCGGGGCATCAGCACAGATACGCAGTATTTT
cdr3_aa: CASSRGISTDTQYF

j_call: TRBJ1-1
clone_size: NA
v_call: TRBV6-6
d_call: NA
cdr3_nt: TGTGCCAGCAGGGACCCCGGGGTGAACACTGAAGCTTTCTTT
cdr3_aa: CASRDPGVNTEAFF

j_call: TRBJ2-3
clone_size: NA
v_call: TRBV5-4
d_call: TRBD2
cdr3_nt: TGTGCCAGCAGCCTTGGAGGCCTAGCGGGAGTTATAGATACGCAGTATTTT
cdr3_aa: CASSLGGLAGVIDTQYF

j_call: TRBJ1-2
clone_size: NA
v_call: TRBV28
d_call: NA
cdr3_nt: TGTGCCAGCAGTTCAGGGAAGGGGACTCGCTATGGCTACACCTTC
cdr3_aa: CASSSGKGTRYGYTF

j_call: TRBJ1-1
clone_size: once
v_call: TRBV7-9
d_call: NA
cdr3_nt: TGTGCCAGCAGCCCCTTTCGGGGGGGGGCCGCTGAAGCTTTCTTT
cdr3_aa: CASSPFRGGAAEAFF

j_call: TRBJ1-3
clone_size: few
v_call: TRBV12-2
d_call: NA
cdr3_nt: TGTGCAAGTCGCTTAGCGATTCTACGAGTGGGGGGTCCTGCTGGAAACACCATATATTTT
cdr3_aa: CASRLAILRVGGPAGNTIYF

j_call: TRBJ1-5
clone_size: NA
v_call: TRBV29-1
d_call: NA
cdr3_nt: TGCAGCGCCGGAGAGGGGGAAGGTCAGCCCCAGCATTTT
cdr3_aa: CSAGEGEGQPQHF

j_call: TRBJ2-2
clone_size: NA
v_call: TRBV19
d_call: NA
cdr3_nt: TGTGCCAGTATCCCGGGCGGGCACACCGGGGAGCTGTTTTTT
cdr3_aa: CASIPGGHTGELFF

j_call: TRBJ2-4
clone_size: once
v_call: TRBV7-2
d_call: TRBD2
cdr3_nt: TGTGCCAGCAGCAACATTAAGACGGGGGGGCGGTACATTCAGTACTTC
cdr3_aa: CASSNIKTGGRYIQYF

j_call: TRBJ2-2
clone_size: NA
v_call: TRBV19
d_call: TRBD1
cdr3_nt: TGTGCCAGTAGAACAGGGGCGAACACCGGGGAGCTGTTTTTT
cdr3_aa: CASRTGANTGELFF

j_call: TRBJ2-3
clone_size: NA
v_call: TRBV6-2/TRBV6-3
d_call: NA
cdr3_nt: TGTGCCAGCAGTTACTCTCGGGATACGCAGTATTTT
cdr3_aa: CASSYSRDTQYF

j_call: TRBJ1-4
clone_size: NA
v_call: TRBV10-1
d_call: NA
cdr3_nt: TGCGCCAGCAGTCCGACAGGCCCTAATGAAAAACTGTTTTTT
cdr3_aa: CASSPTGPNEKLFF

j_call: TRBJ2-1
clone_size: NA
v_call: TRBV5-8
d_call: TRBD2
cdr3_nt: TGTGCCAGCAGCTCCGGGACTAGCGGGAAGAATGAGCAGTTCTTC
cdr3_aa: CASSSGTSGKNEQFF

j_call: TRBJ2-5
clone_size: NA
v_call: TRBV11-2
d_call: TRBD2
cdr3_nt: TGTGCCAGCAGCTTAGGTCCTAGCGGCCAAGAGACCCAGTACTTC
cdr3_aa: CASSLGPSGQETQYF

j_call: TRBJ2-3
clone_size: NA
v_call: TRBV24-1
d_call: TRBD2
cdr3_nt: TGTGCCACCAGTGATTTAGCTAGCGGGGTCACAGATACGCAGTATTTT
cdr3_aa: CATSDLASGVTDTQYF

j_call: TRBJ1-6
clone_size: NA
v_call: TRBV27
d_call: TRBD1
cdr3_nt: TGTGCCAGCAGTTTAGTCCGGACAGGGAATTCACCCCTCCACTTT
cdr3_aa: CASSLVRTGNSPLHF

j_call: TRBJ1-2
clone_size: NA
v_call: TRBV19
d_call: TRBD1
cdr3_nt: TGTGCCAGTAGCCTGGACAGGACTAACTATGGCTACACCTTC
cdr3_aa: CASSLDRTNYGYTF

j_call: TRBJ1-2
clone_size: few
v_call: TRBV4-1
d_call: NA
cdr3_nt: TGCGCCAGCAGCGAAGTGCCGATGAGTCACTATGGCTACACCTTC
cdr3_aa: CASSEVPMSHYGYTF

j_call: TRBJ2-3
clone_size: NA
v_call: TRBV30
d_call: NA
cdr3_nt: TGTGCCTGGAACCCCCAGGCAGCCTCGAATACGCAGTATTTT
cdr3_aa: CAWNPQAASNTQYF

j_call: TRBJ2-1
clone_size: once
v_call: TRBV28
d_call: TRBD2
cdr3_nt: TGTGCCAGCAGGGGGACTAGCGGGAAGAATGAGCAGTTCTTC
cdr3_aa: CASRGTSGKNEQFF

j_call: TRBJ1-1
clone_size: NA
v_call: TRBV2
d_call: NA
cdr3_nt: TGTGCCAGCAGTGTGGAGGGCAGGAACACTGAAGCTTTCTTT
cdr3_aa: CASSVEGRNTEAFF

j_call: TRBJ1-2
clone_size: NA
v_call: TRBV27
d_call: TRBD1
cdr3_nt: TGTGCCAGCAGCAAGGGACAGGTCTATGGCTACACCTTC
cdr3_aa: CASSKGQVYGYTF

j_call: TRBJ2-1
clone_size: NA
v_call: TRBV2
d_call: TRBD2
cdr3_nt: TGTGCCAGCAGTGGGACTAGCGGAGCTCCCAATGAGCAGTTCTTC
cdr3_aa: CASSGTSGAPNEQFF

j_call: TRBJ1-1
clone_size: once
v_call: TRBV18
d_call: TRBD1
cdr3_nt: TGTGCCAGTACAGGGGGCGCAGTCCAAACTGAAGCTTTCTTT
cdr3_aa: CASTGGAVQTEAFF

j_call: TRBJ2-5
clone_size: NA
v_call: TRBV5-8
d_call: TRBD2
cdr3_nt: TGTGCCAGCAGCTTAACCTCCGGGACTAGTTTGTGGGGCCAGTACTTC
cdr3_aa: CASSLTSGTSLWGQYF

j_call: TRBJ2-7
clone_size: once
v_call: TRBV6-5
d_call: NA
cdr3_nt: TGTGCCAGCAGTCATAGGGGCTTCCAGTATTACGAGCAGTACTTC
cdr3_aa: CASSHRGFQYYEQYF

j_call: TRBJ2-2
clone_size: NA
v_call: TRBV5-1
d_call: NA
cdr3_nt: TGCGCCAGCAGCTTGGCCGTGGCGGGGAGCGGGGAGCTGTTTTTT
cdr3_aa: CASSLAVAGSGELFF

j_call: TRBJ1-5
clone_size: once
v_call: TRBV19
d_call: NA
cdr3_nt: TGTGCCAGTAGTATAACAGGTAACAATCAGCCCCAGCATTTT
cdr3_aa: CASSITGNNQPQHF

j_call: TRBJ2-5
clone_size: NA
v_call: TRBV6-5
d_call: TRBD1
cdr3_nt: TGTGCCAGCAGTTACTCATACCGGGACAGCCAAGAGACCCAGTACTTC
cdr3_aa: CASSYSYRDSQETQYF

j_call: TRBJ1-4
clone_size: few
v_call: TRBV2
d_call: NA
cdr3_nt: TGTGCCAGCAGTGTAGTAGAGGGGGACGAAAAACTGTTTTTT
cdr3_aa: CASSVVEGDEKLFF

j_call: TRBJ2-1
clone_size: NA
v_call: TRBV6-5
d_call: NA
cdr3_nt: TGTGCCAGCAGTTACGGGTCGGGAGAAAGAGAGCAGTTCTTC
cdr3_aa: CASSYGSGEREQFF

j_call: TRBJ2-3
clone_size: NA
v_call: TRBV2
d_call: NA
cdr3_nt: TGTGCCAGCAGTGAAGCGCCCAGAGGGTTGACAGATACGCAGTATTTT
cdr3_aa: CASSEAPRGLTDTQYF

j_call: TRBJ1-3
clone_size: NA
v_call: TRBV4-3
d_call: TRBD1
cdr3_nt: TGCGCCAGCAGCCGGAGAGGACAGGGTCCTTCTGGAAACACCATATATTTT
cdr3_aa: CASSRRGQGPSGNTIYF

j_call: TRBJ2-5
clone_size: NA
v_call: TRBV18
d_call: NA
cdr3_nt: TGTGCCAGCGATCCGGGGGTCGGGGGACAAGAGACCCAGTACTTC
cdr3_aa: CASDPGVGGQETQYF